Below, 29 T cell receptor beta chains from the same sample are listed, as sequenced in a study of early T cells in non-severe SARS-CoV-2 infection. TCRdb itself ran the 5' RACE reads through MiXCR, one entry per CDR3 protein. Counted here are approximately 30,000 distinct CDR3 sequences, around 6.6% occurring once; the ten biggest clones make up about two fifths. Input material: whole blood. Receptors were obtained from an adult who was a healthcare worker with PCR-confirmed SARS-CoV-2 infection or an uninfected control (not recorded which).

This clonotype was seen repeatedly, ten times or more. V and J are TRBV3-1 and TRBJ2-3, with D maybe TRBD2 (7 bases). Germline CDR1 is LGHDT and CDR2 is YNNKEL (reference sequence). V was pared by 4 bases and J by 3 bases, with 20 bases between. The CDR3 runs 17 residues. In nucleotides, the CDR3 is TGTGCCAGCAGCCCCGGACGGGGGGAGAGGGGGACAGATACGCAGTATTTT. Protein: CASSPGRGERGTDTQYF.

This rearrangement joins TRBV2 to TRBJ2-7; 7 positions agree with TRBD1. CDR3 length: 15 residues. Germline V CDR1 and CDR2: SNHLY, FYNNEI. V trimming: 5 bases; J trimming: 3 bases; junction bases outside the gene matches: 10. CDR3 protein: CASSRTGTAYYEQYF. The CDR3 bases are TGTGCCAGCAGTAGGACCGGGACAGCGTACTACGAGCAGTACTTC.

To note about this clonotype: At one of its ends the junction is not consistent with the germline gene, which may arise from a read error. This chain joins TRBV7-7 and TRBJ2-1, with D perhaps given as TRBD1 or TRBD2 (5 bases each). Germline CDR1 SSHAT, CDR2 FNYEAQ (reference sequence). The CDR3 sequence is 16 residues long. CDR3 sequence (DNA): TGTGCTAGCAGCTCCTCTCCGGGACGGAGTTACAATGAGCAGTTCTTC. It yields the protein CASSSSPGRSYNEQFF.

The V call is TRBV7-9, the J call TRBJ2-3; possible D gene TRBD1, 6 bases. V was clipped by 5 bases and J by 0 bases, with 15 bases between them. The germline CDR1 and CDR2 sequences are SEHNR and FQNEAQ (reference sequence). This CDR3 has 16 amino acids. The CDR3 loop reads CASSLGQYPSTDTQYF. CDR3 DNA sequence: TGTGCCAGCAGCCTTGGACAGTACCCTAGCACAGATACGCAGTATTTT.

About this clonotype itself: A much larger clonotype is one base distant, so this may be a read error. The chain is built from TRBV5-1 and TRBJ2-2; 7 nucleotides align to TRBD1. V was clipped by 5 bases and J by 10 bases; unmatched bases: 11. The CDR3 runs to 14 residues. Germline V gene lookup returns CDR1 SGHRS and CDR2 YFSETQ. This CDR3 reads CASRREGAAVELFF. DNA for the CDR3: TGCGCCAGCAGGCGAGAGGGGGCCGCCGTGGAGCTGTTTTTT.

This clonotype was seen repeatedly, ten times or more. The chain is built from TRBV9 and TRBJ2-1; 9 bases agree with TRBD1. J gave up 8 bases and V 4 bases, and 10 bases lay outside the gene matches. The CDR3 loop spans 15 amino acids. Germline CDR1 is SGDLS and CDR2 is YYNGEE. CDR3 protein: CASSSRDRVGDEQFF. In DNA form, the CDR3 reads TGTGCCAGCAGCTCAAGGGACAGGGTAGGAGATGAGCAGTTCTTC.

This clonotype was seen at least ten times. The CDR3 nucleotides are TGTGCCAGCAGCTTAGTCCCTGGCTATGGCTACACCTTC. It translates to CASSLVPGYGYTF. The chain links TRBV7-9 to TRBJ1-2; no firm D call. V was trimmed by 1 base and J by 4 bases, leaving 7 bases between them. The CDR3 consists of 13 residues. Germline V gene sequence: CDR1 SEHNR, CDR2 FQNEAQ (reference sequence).

This clonotype was observed a handful of times. This sequence joins TRBV11-2 and TRBJ2-5; TRBD2 is a possible D gene (6 bases). In germline, CDR1 is SGHAT, CDR2 FQNNGV. Trimming cost V 7 bases and J 6 bases, with 18 bases left between them. This CDR3 is built from 14 residues. CDR3 in DNA: TGTGCCAGCACTTTCGGGACCGCGGGACAGACCCAGTACTTC. This encodes CASTFGTAGQTQYF.

The V and J genes are TRBV4-3 and TRBJ2-5; 14 bases agree with TRBD2. Germline trimming cut 4 bases from V and 2 bases from J; bases unmatched to any gene: 12. This CDR3 contains 19 residues. Germline V gene data show CDR1 as LGHNA and CDR2 as YSLEER. CDR3 bases: TGCGCCAGCAGCCCCGGAAGTGGACTAGCGGGGGGTAGGCAAGAGACCCAGTACTTC. This encodes CASSPGSGLAGGRQETQYF.

The J gene is TRBJ1-1, the V gene TRBV6-6; the D is unclear. This CDR3 contains 16 residues. Trimming took 0 bases from V and 4 from J, leaving 15 bases between them. CDR1 is MNHNY and CDR2 is SVGAGI in the germline V gene (reference sequence). The CDR3: CASSYSRATSSTEAFF. CDR3 coding DNA: TGTGCCAGCAGTTACTCGAGGGCGACGAGTAGCACTGAAGCTTTCTTT.

The chain employs TRBV6-5 and TRBJ2-3; possible D gene TRBD1, 6 bases. The CDR3 has 14 amino acids. The germline V gene encodes CDR1 MNHEY and CDR2 SVGAGI. V lost 2 bases, J lost 5 bases, and 11 bases lay in between. CDR3 sequence reads: CASSYDRTRDTQYF. The DNA for the CDR3 is TGTGCCAGCAGTTACGACAGGACCCGAGATACGCAGTATTTT.

The sample holds many counts of this clonotype. The chain combines TRBV18 with TRBJ1-4; D unclear. The CDR3 is made up of 12 amino acids. V lost 5 bases to trimming and J lost 6 bases, with 7 bases between them. The germline gives CDR1 KGHSH, CDR2 LQKENI. The CDR3 here is CASSGLDEKLFF. The CDR3 DNA reads TGTGCCAGCTCAGGGCTGGATGAAAAACTGTTTTTT.

V and J are TRBV5-6 and TRBJ2-1; possibly TRBD2 for D (6 bases). The ends were cut back, 4 bases at V and 3 bases at J, with 11 bases in the middle. The length of the CDR3 is 14 residues. CDR1 is SGHDT, CDR2 YYEEEE, per germline. The CDR3 bases are TGTGCCAGCAGCCCACCGGGACTCTACAATGAGCAGTTCTTC. The encoded protein is CASSPPGLYNEQFF.

This clonotype was counted many times. The chain links TRBV20-1 to TRBJ1-5; 7 bases line up with TRBD1. Per the germline V gene, CDR1 is DFQATT and CDR2 is SNEGSKA (reference sequence). V shed 0 bases, J shed 6 bases, and the junction held 11 bases outside the gene matches. CDR3 length: 16 amino acids. CDR3 sequence (DNA): TGCAGTGCTAGAGACCGACAGGGTTCAGGATTTCAGCCCCAGCATTTT. It is translated as CSARDRQGSGFQPQHF.

This clonotype was recorded many times. The CDR3 loop reads CSARRLAAGELFF. CDR3 coding DNA: TGCAGTGCCCGACGGCTAGCGGCCGGGGAGCTGTTTTTT. The V gene is TRBV20-1, the J gene TRBJ2-2, with 7 bases aligning to TRBD2. The CDR3 consists of 13 residues. The V and J ends lost 6 bases and 6 bases, in that order; junction bases with no gene match: 7. Germline CDR1 is DFQATT and CDR2 is SNEGSKA (reference sequence).

This clonotype has a count of ten or more. The chain combines TRBV27 with TRBJ2-1; the D is unclear. This CDR3 contains 15 residues. The V gene's germline CDR1 is MNHEY and CDR2 SMNVEV (reference sequence). V lost 0 bases, J lost 0 bases, and 6 bases lay in between. CDR3 nucleotides: TGTGCCAGCAGTTTATCTTCTTACTCCTACAATGAGCAGTTCTTC. Its translation is CASSLSSYSYNEQFF.

This clonotype was recorded at least ten times. For the CDR3, the DNA is TGTGCCAGCTCTTGGTTGAGTAGCGGGAGGGCCCAGGAGACCCAGTACTTC. Residues: CASSWLSSGRAQETQYF. The chain carries TRBV6-1 and TRBJ2-5; 11 bases match TRBD2. CDR1 MNHNS and CDR2 SASEGT come from the germline V gene. The CDR3 has 17 residues. V lost 8 bases to trimming and J lost 5 bases; unmatched junction nucleotides: 16.

This clonotype was recorded at least ten times. The rearrangement links TRBV6-1 to TRBJ2-1; possibly TRBD2 for D (6 bases). The germline V gene has CDR1 MNHNS and CDR2 SASEGT. This CDR3 comprises 18 residues. V was cut by 6 bases and J by 0 bases, with 21 bases left in between. The CDR3 is CASRWRDESSHSYNEQFF. CDR3 coding DNA: TGTGCCAGCAGATGGAGGGATGAAAGCTCCCACTCCTACAATGAGCAGTTCTTC.

This clonotype was seen many times. J is TRBJ2-7 and V is TRBV7-9; 7 bases match TRBD1. The length of the CDR3 is 13 residues. V trimming: 4 bases; J trimming: 2 bases; junction bases outside the gene matches: 2. CDR1 and CDR2 (germline): SEHNR, FQNEAQ (reference sequence). The CDR3 region is CASSYDRAYEQYF. The CDR3 region has the DNA TGTGCCAGCAGCTACGACAGGGCCTACGAGCAGTACTTC.

This clonotype was counted many times. The chain joins TRBV11-2 to TRBJ2-7; 10 nucleotides line up with TRBD2. Germline trimming cut 5 bases from V and 2 bases from J; bases unmatched to any gene: 12. The CDR3 loop spans 17 amino acids. Per germline, CDR1 SGHAT and CDR2 FQNNGV. For the CDR3, the DNA is TGTGCCAGCAGCACCTTTGCCCCTAGCGGGAGCACCTACGAGCAGTACTTC. This encodes CASSTFAPSGSTYEQYF.

A remark on this clonotype: Given a much more abundant clone one base away, this may be a read error. V is TRBV4-2 and J is TRBJ1-1, with D hard to call. The CDR3 length is 14 residues. Germline V gene data show CDR1 as LGHNA and CDR2 as YNFKEQ. Trimming stripped 3 bases from V and 6 bases from J, with 14 bases between. Here the CDR3 DNA reads TGTGCCAGCAGCCATGAAGGAGTGGGCGCTGAAGCTTTCTTT. Translation gives CASSHEGVGAEAFF.

The sample holds many counts of this clonotype. The rearrangement uses TRBV18 and TRBJ2-1, with 12 nucleotides matching TRBD2. CDR1 KGHSH and CDR2 LQKENI come from the germline V gene. This CDR3 region has 16 residues. The V and J ends lost 4 bases and 2 bases, in that order; junction bases with no gene match: 3. DNA of the CDR3: TGTGCCAGCTCACTGACTAGCGGGAGTGCCTACAATGAGCAGTTCTTC. Translated: CASSLTSGSAYNEQFF.

This clonotype occurred many times. This chain connects TRBV4-3 to TRBJ2-5; a possible D gene is TRBD1 (5 bases). Deletions cut 2 bases from V and 3 bases from J, with 7 bases between. Germline V gene sequence: CDR1 LGHNA, CDR2 YSLEER. The CDR3 consists of 13 residues. The CDR3 DNA sequence: TGCGCCAGCAGCCAAAGACAGAAAGAGACCCAGTACTTC. It encodes CASSQRQKETQYF.

This clonotype showed up many times. J is TRBJ1-6 and V is TRBV4-3; D not certain. V lost 0 bases, J lost 0 bases, and 9 bases lay in between. Germline V gives CDR1 LGHNA, CDR2 YSLEER. The CDR3 is 17 residues long. The CDR3 DNA sequence: TGCGCCAGCAGCCAAGATCTCCTGAGCTCCTATAATTCACCCCTCCACTTT. Protein sequence: CASSQDLLSSYNSPLHF.

This clonotype was seen only once. The chain has TRBV5-6 and TRBJ2-7; D gene uncertain. The V and J ends lost 3 bases and 5 bases respectively, with 12 bases between them. The CDR3 extends over 13 amino acids. CDR1 and CDR2 from the germline V gene are SGHDT and YYEEEE. Here the CDR3 reads CASSYDASNEQYF. The DNA for the CDR3 is TGTGCCAGCAGCTACGACGCTTCCAACGAGCAGTACTTC.

This clonotype was recorded a few times. The chain uses TRBV18 and TRBJ2-7, with 11 bases aligning to TRBD2. This CDR3 spans 16 amino acids. The V and J ends lost 2 bases and 5 bases, in that order; junction bases with no gene match: 8. Germline assignment: CDR1 KGHSH and CDR2 LQKENI. This chain's CDR3 is CASSPGGLAGGHEQYF. Written as DNA, the CDR3 is TGTGCCAGCTCACCAGGGGGTCTAGCGGGAGGACACGAGCAGTACTTC.

This clonotype was picked up many times. The gene calls are TRBV20-1 and TRBJ2-3; TRBD2 aligns across 10 bases. This CDR3 comprises 15 residues. Germline values: CDR1 DFQATT, CDR2 SNEGSKA (reference sequence). The V segment lost 5 bases and the J segment 6 bases; nucleotides outside the gene matches: 11. The CDR3 DNA reads TGCAGTGCTCCACAAAGCGGGGGGGCACGGGATACGCAGTATTTT. Translated: CSAPQSGGARDTQYF.

This clonotype was seen a few times. The chain employs TRBV7-6 and TRBJ2-7; 7 bases fit TRBD1. The V gene end was trimmed by 4 bases and the J gene end by 2 bases; junction bases not matched to a gene: 8. CDR3 length equals 15 residues. Germline V gene sequence: CDR1 SGHVS, CDR2 FNYEAQ. The CDR3 DNA sequence: TGTGCCAGCAGCTCAGGGGGTCACCCTACCTACGAGCAGTACTTC. Translating gives CASSSGGHPTYEQYF.

This clonotype has at least ten counts. The chain links TRBV28 to TRBJ2-7; D is perhaps TRBD2 (5 bases). The CDR3 length is 14 residues. CDR1 is MDHEN and CDR2 is SYDVKM in the germline V gene. The V end was cut by 3 bases, the J end by 6 bases, with 15 bases between. The CDR3 loop reads CASSFRVATSEQYF. The DNA of the CDR3 is TGTGCCAGCAGTTTCCGGGTAGCGACCAGCGAGCAGTACTTC.